Each of the 7 T cell receptor beta chains below was sequenced from the same sample in a study of T-cell reconstitution after alpha-beta-depleted transplantation in children. Library preparation (for TCRbeta) was performed with unique molecular identifiers. TCRdb re-analysed the PCR reads in MiXCR, keeping a single row per CDR3 protein. The repertoire holds approximately 1,000,000 distinct CDR3 sequences, with under 30% as singletons. The sequencing here drew on PBMCs, mostly from graft donor cells, taken 360 days after TCRalphabeta/CD19-depleted stem cell transplant. These receptors came from a boy in the first two years of life who had a stem cell transplant for SCID, so the T cells may come from the graft donor.

The chain links TRBV5-1 to TRBJ2-1; perhaps TRBD1 as D (7 bases). Germline lookup yields CDR1 SGHRS and CDR2 YFSETQ. Deletions cut 4 bases from V and 10 bases from J, with 21 bases between. The length of the CDR3 is 15 residues. The CDR3 DNA reads TGCGCCAGCAGCCCCAGGGGGGAACCGACCATAGAGCAGTTCTTC. As protein: CASSPRGEPTIEQFF.

This clonotype was recorded a few times. The genes are TRBV10-3 and TRBJ2-7; tentatively, D is TRBD1 or TRBD2 (5 bases each). The CDR3 is made up of 14 amino acids. Trimming cost V 8 bases and J 0 bases, with 14 bases left between them. CDR1 and CDR2 (germline): ENHRY, SYGVKD. Written as DNA, the CDR3 is TGTGCCATCGCGGGTCAGGGAAGCTCCTACGAGCAGTACTTC. As protein: CAIAGQGSSYEQYF.

The chain couples TRBV7-3 to TRBJ1-1, with 10 bases aligning to TRBD1. The CDR3 spans 15 residues. Per germline, CDR1 SGHTA and CDR2 FQGTGA. V dropped 3 bases and J dropped 6; count of bases not matched to a gene: 7. The CDR3: CASSLTGQGTAEAFF. The CDR3 DNA reads TGTGCCAGCAGCTTGACGGGACAGGGGACCGCTGAAGCTTTCTTT.

The CDR3 DNA reads as TGTGCCAGCAGTTCTGGGGGTTTCACTGAAGCTTTCTTT. This gives the protein CASSSGGFTEAFF. The genes are TRBV12-3 or TRBV12-4 and TRBJ1-1, with D perhaps TRBD1 (5 bases). The CDR3 loop spans 13 amino acids. V gave up 4 bases and J gave up 4 bases, with 10 bases separating them.

The chain joins TRBV12-3 or TRBV12-4 to TRBJ2-1, with 8 nucleotides matching TRBD1. V shed 4 bases, J shed 7 bases, and the junction held 6 bases outside the gene matches. This CDR3 spans 14 amino acids. CDR3 residues: CASSSGQGRNEQFF. The CDR3 DNA reads as TGTGCCAGCAGTTCAGGACAGGGAAGAAATGAGCAGTTCTTC.

The chain carries TRBV29-1 and TRBJ2-1; possible D gene TRBD1, 5 bases. This CDR3 is built from 12 residues. Trimming cost V 4 bases and J 4 bases, with 8 bases left between them. Germline V gene sequence: CDR1 SQVTM, CDR2 ANQGSEA. CDR3 in DNA: TGCAGCGTTGGCCCAGGGTACAATGAGCAGTTCTTC. Its protein is CSVGPGYNEQFF.

V usage is TRBV5-1 and J usage is TRBJ2-2; maybe TRBD2 (6 bases). Germline loops: CDR1 SGHRS, CDR2 YFSETQ. This CDR3 comprises 17 residues. Deletions cut 5 bases from V and 2 bases from J, with 19 bases between. As DNA, the CDR3 is TGCGCCAGCAGTTCTGGAGGGCCAGCAATCAACACCGGGGAGCTGTTTTTT. Protein: CASSSGGPAINTGELFF.